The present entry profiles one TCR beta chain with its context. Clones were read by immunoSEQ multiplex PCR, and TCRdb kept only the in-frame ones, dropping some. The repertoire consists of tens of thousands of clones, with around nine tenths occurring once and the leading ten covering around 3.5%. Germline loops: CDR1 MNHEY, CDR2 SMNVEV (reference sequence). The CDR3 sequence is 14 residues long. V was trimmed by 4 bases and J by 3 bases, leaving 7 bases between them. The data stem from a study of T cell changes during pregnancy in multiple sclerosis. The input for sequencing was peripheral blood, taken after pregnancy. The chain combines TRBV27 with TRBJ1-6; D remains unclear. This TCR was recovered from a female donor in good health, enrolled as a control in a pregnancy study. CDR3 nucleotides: TGTGCCAGCAGTTACGGTATCTATAATTCACCCCTCCACTTT. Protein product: CASSYGIYNSPLHF.